This TCR beta chain was captured by sequencing in a study of graft-versus-host responses after intestinal transplantation. Looking at the study overall: All recipients were given anti-thymocyte globulin induction, and tacrolimus and steroids were then administered for about three years.

The CDR3 is 15 residues long. With V trimmed by 3 bases and J by 2 bases, 3 bases remained unmatched. The germline CDR1 and CDR2 sequences are MNHEY and SMNVEV (reference sequence). Sequencing used immunoSEQ multiplex PCR; TCRdb keeps in-frame clones, though not all of them. The sample gives approximately 70,000 clones, around 92% of which show up once; 2.5% is in the top ten. Study-level results: Recipient marrow harbored GvH clones, some of which surfaced first in ileum or blood. Early declines in HvG clones that occurred post-transplant were associated with peak circulating GvH clone levels.

This clone is a singleton in its sample. Its antigen is not known. The V gene is TRBV27, the J gene TRBJ2-3; TRBD1 matches 9 bases. The TCR comes from a human donor who received an intestinal transplant. Material: unstimulated CD8+ T cells sorted from spleen or lymph node cells, obtained before intestinal transplant. CDR3 loop: CASSLGQGLTDTQYF. The CDR3 DNA sequence: TGTGCCAGCAGTTTGGGACAGGGACTCACAGATACGCAGTATTTT.